These 5 T cell receptor beta chains came from one sample sequenced in a study of T cell responses to AZD1222 COVID-19 vaccine. Repertoires were generated with immunoSEQ multiplex PCR, while TCRdb's copy carries only in-frame clones and drops some. Here the sample spans some 96,000 clones, about 89% being singletons. The sequencing here drew on peripheral blood, taken on day 0 of MenACWY control vaccination. The receptors were sampled from an adult in good health.

CDR3 amino acids: CASSPGGSHNEQFF. The CDR3 nucleotides are TGTGCCAGCAGCCCTGGGGGTTCCCACAATGAGCAGTTCTTC. The rearrangement joins TRBV7-2 to TRBJ2-1; D is perhaps TRBD1 or TRBD2 (5 bases each). Germline-derived CDR1 and CDR2 are SGHTA and FQGNSA. V was trimmed by 5 bases and J by 5 bases, leaving 13 bases between them. The CDR3 runs to 14 residues. Full variable domain (rest looked up from reference TRBV7-2 and TRBJ2-1): GAGVSQSPSNKVTEKGKDVELRCDPISGHTALYWYRQSLGQGLEFLIYFQGNSAPDKSGLPSDRFSAERTGGSVSTLTIQRTQQEDSAVYLCASSPGGSHNEQFFGPGTRLTVL.

The chain joins TRBV4-3 to TRBJ2-7, with D hard to call. The germline CDR1 and CDR2 sequences are LGHNA and YSLEER. The V end was cut by 1 base, the J end by 1 base, with 11 bases between. The CDR3 contains 15 residues. The CDR3 sequence is CASSQGATLSYEQYF. DNA of the CDR3: TGCGCCAGCAGCCAAGGGGCGACACTATCCTACGAGCAGTACTTC.

The rearrangement links TRBV4-1 to TRBJ2-7, with no clear D. There are 14 residues in the CDR3. Trimming cost V 4 bases and J 2 bases, with 12 bases left between them. Germline CDR1 and CDR2: MGHRA and YSYEKL. The CDR3 here is CASSPRTHAYEQYF. The DNA for the CDR3 is TGCGCCAGCAGCCCGCGGACCCATGCCTACGAGCAGTACTTC.

The chain recombines TRBV20-1 with TRBJ1-6; D gene unclear. V gave up 3 bases and J gave up 6 bases, with 15 bases separating them. Germline V gene data show CDR1 as DFQATT and CDR2 as SNEGSKA (reference sequence). The CDR3 has 15 residues. Here the CDR3 reads CSASLSGRVNSPLHF. CDR3 nucleotide sequence: TGCAGTGCTAGTCTCAGCGGCCGGGTTAATTCACCCCTCCACTTT.

As to this clone: Relative to the germline gene, one junction end is altered; a read error may explain this. The chain couples TRBV19 to TRBJ1-4; D is perhaps TRBD1 (6 bases). The CDR3 has 11 amino acids. Germline assignment: CDR1 LNHDA and CDR2 SQIVND (reference sequence). In DNA form, the CDR3 reads TGTGCCAGTAGTAGGGGGACAATAGGGATTTTT. It encodes CASSRGTIGIF.